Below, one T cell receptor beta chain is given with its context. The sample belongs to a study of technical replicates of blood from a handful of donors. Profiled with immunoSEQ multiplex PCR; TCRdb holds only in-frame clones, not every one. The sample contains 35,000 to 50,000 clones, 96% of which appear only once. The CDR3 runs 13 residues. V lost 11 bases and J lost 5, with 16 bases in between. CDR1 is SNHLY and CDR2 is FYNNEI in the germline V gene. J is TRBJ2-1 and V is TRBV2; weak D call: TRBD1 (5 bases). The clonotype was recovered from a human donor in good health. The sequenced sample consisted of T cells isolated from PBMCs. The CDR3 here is CAGTNQGNNEQFF. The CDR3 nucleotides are TGTGCCGGCACTAACCAGGGAAACAATGAGCAGTTCTTC.